A single sample is the source of the 32 T cell receptor beta chains below, sequenced in a study of human T cells and chemical hapten exposure. TCRdb recomputed calls from the RACE reads with MiXCR, one row per CDR3 protein. This table has under 70,000 distinct CDR3 sequences, about 10% appearing once. Documented time point: pre-sensitization, week 0. Treatment defined: therapeutic diphenylcyclopropenone sensitization with weekly scalp DPC. The sample consisted of whole blood, taken in connection with sensitization to the hapten diphenylcyclopropenone (DPC). The source of these receptors is a woman between 40 and 50 years old with alopecia areata. Some clones in this sample may be carry-over from other donors' samples.

This clonotype was found many times. V usage is TRBV11-2 and J usage is TRBJ1-1; TRBD1 is a possible D gene (6 bases). Between the trimmed V and J ends, which lost 5 bases and 7 bases, there was a span of 20 bases. The CDR3 spans 15 residues. Germline CDR1 and CDR2: SGHAT and FQNNGV. The CDR3 protein is CASSVNLGQHFEAFF. CDR3 in DNA: TGTGCCAGCAGCGTAAATCTAGGACAGCATTTTGAAGCTTTCTTT.

This clonotype was counted many times. The J gene is TRBJ2-3, the V gene TRBV7-2, with D perhaps matching TRBD2 (6 bases). V shed 5 bases and J shed 0 bases, with 9 bases lying between them. The CDR3 has 14 amino acids. Germline V CDR1 and CDR2: SGHTA, FQGNSA. The DNA of the CDR3 is TGTGCCAGCAGCCTCGGGACTAGCACAGATACGCAGTATTTT. Its protein product is CASSLGTSTDTQYF.

This clonotype has only a few counts. The rearrangement uses TRBV27 and TRBJ2-1, with D perhaps given as TRBD1 or TRBD2 (5 bases each). V was shortened by 3 bases and J by 5 bases, with 20 bases between the two germline ends. This CDR3 comprises 17 residues. The germline V gene encodes CDR1 MNHEY and CDR2 SMNVEV (reference sequence). The CDR3 sequence is CASSFNNPGRRHNEQFF. CDR3 bases: TGTGCCAGCAGTTTTAATAACCCGGGACGAAGACACAATGAGCAGTTCTTC.

This clonotype has ten or more counts. This chain uses TRBV18 with TRBJ2-5; the D is unclear. The germline V gene has CDR1 KGHSH and CDR2 LQKENI. Trimming took off 0 bases at V and 4 bases at J, with 6 bases between the two ends. The CDR3 is 13 amino acids. The CDR3 is CASSPPSRETQYF. The DNA for the CDR3 is TGTGCCAGCTCACCACCGTCTCGAGAGACCCAGTACTTC.

The chain carries TRBV7-9 and TRBJ2-6; no definite D call. Germline CDR1 SEHNR, CDR2 FQNEAQ (reference sequence). V was cut by 2 bases and J by 5 bases, with 10 bases left in between. This CDR3 region has 15 residues. In DNA form, the CDR3 reads TGTGCCAGCAGCTTATCTAACACGAGGGCCAACGTCCTGACTTTC. Its protein product is CASSLSNTRANVLTF.

This clonotype was recorded many times. This chain joins TRBV14 and TRBJ2-5; D may match TRBD1 or TRBD2 (5 bases each). The germline CDR1 and CDR2 sequences are SGHDN and FVKESK. The CDR3 covers 17 residues. V was clipped by 0 bases and J by 1 base, with 15 bases between them. The CDR3 DNA reads as TGTGCCAGCAGCCAAGAAGGGACCCGCGCCCGCCAAGAGACCCAGTACTTC. It specifies CASSQEGTRARQETQYF.

The V gene is TRBV29-1, the J gene TRBJ2-7; D is unresolved. Trimming cost V 3 bases and J 3 bases, with 9 bases left between them. Per the germline V gene, CDR1 is SQVTM and CDR2 is ANQGSEA. This CDR3 is built from 12 residues. CDR3 sequence: CSVEWPGYEQYF. The CDR3 DNA is TGCAGCGTTGAGTGGCCAGGCTACGAGCAGTACTTC.

The chain has TRBV11-3 and TRBJ2-3; D is unresolved. Trimming took 5 bases from V and 0 from J, leaving 15 bases between them. The CDR3 is 16 residues long. CDR1 and CDR2 (germline): SGHNT, YENEEA. The CDR3 region is CASSPHGATSTDTQYF. In DNA form, the CDR3 reads TGTGCCAGCAGCCCCCACGGAGCCACTAGCACAGATACGCAGTATTTT.

The chain is built from TRBV19 and TRBJ2-7; TRBD2 might be the D (6 bases). V was cut by 5 bases and J by 0 bases, with 14 bases left in between. Germline V gene sequence: CDR1 LNHDA, CDR2 SQIVND (reference sequence). This CDR3 contains 15 residues. CDR3 in amino acids: CASSSGLLSSYEQYF. The CDR3 DNA reads TGTGCCAGTAGTTCGGGACTCCTGAGCTCCTACGAGCAGTACTTC.

The sample holds many counts of this clonotype. V is TRBV29-1 and J is TRBJ2-3; weak D call: TRBD1 (5 bases). Trimming shortened V by 6 bases and J by 3 bases, and 13 bases separated the two germline ends. The CDR3 sequence is 13 residues long. Germline CDR1 reads SQVTM; CDR2 reads ANQGSEA. Written as DNA, the CDR3 is TGCAGCGTCCAGGGTAGTGGGACAGATACGCAGTATTTT. Amino acid sequence: CSVQGSGTDTQYF.

This clonotype was seen only a few times. The gene calls are TRBV12-3 or TRBV12-4 and TRBJ1-3; D unresolved. The length of the CDR3 is 12 residues. Trimming stripped 3 bases from V and 4 bases from J, with 4 bases between. Here the CDR3 reads CASSFSGNTIYF. The CDR3 DNA is TGTGCCAGCAGTTTTAGCGGAAACACCATATATTTT.

The J gene is TRBJ2-5, the V gene TRBV20-1; no firm D call. The CDR3 sequence is 15 residues long. Germline loops: CDR1 DFQATT, CDR2 SNEGSKA (reference sequence). Trimming took 3 bases from V and 2 from J, leaving 16 bases between them. CDR3 sequence: CSASGGARKQETQYF. The CDR3 nucleotides read TGCAGTGCTAGCGGCGGAGCGAGAAAACAAGAGACCCAGTACTTC.

This clonotype has ten or more counts. The gene calls are TRBV19 and TRBJ2-2, with 9 bases matching TRBD2. The CDR3 loop spans 17 amino acids. Germline-derived CDR1 and CDR2 are LNHDA and SQIVND (reference sequence). The trim removed 4 bases at V and 5 bases at J, leaving 11 bases unmatched. CDR3 bases: TGTGCCAGTAGTACGCGCGACCGAGCGGGAGGAACCGGGGAGCTGTTTTTT. Translating it yields CASSTRDRAGGTGELFF.

The rearrangement joins TRBV7-2 to TRBJ2-5; possible D gene TRBD2, 6 bases. Trimming left V 2 bases short and J 5 bases short, with 9 bases between. Looked up from germline, CDR1 is SGHTA and CDR2 is FQGNSA. The CDR3 loop spans 13 amino acids. The CDR3: CASSLSRGETQYF. CDR3 DNA sequence: TGTGCCAGCAGCTTATCTCGGGGGGAGACCCAGTACTTC.

This clonotype was recorded at least ten times. This chain uses TRBV6-2 or TRBV6-3 with TRBJ2-1; 15 nucleotides align to TRBD2. Trimming cost V 6 bases and J 10 bases; bases outside gene matches: 7. Germline loops: CDR1 MNHEY, CDR2 SVGEGT. This CDR3 is 15 amino acids long. This CDR3 reads CASSSRTSGRVEQFF. The CDR3 DNA reads TGTGCCAGCAGCTCCAGGACTAGCGGGAGGGTCGAGCAGTTCTTC.

Ten or more counts support this clonotype. The J gene is TRBJ1-1, the V gene TRBV30; D is unresolved. CDR3 length equals 11 residues. Germline CDR1 reads GTSNPN; CDR2 reads SVGIG (reference sequence). The ends were cut back, 7 bases at V and 3 bases at J, with 9 bases in the middle. The CDR3 region is CASLFYTEAFF. In nucleotides, the CDR3 is TGTGCCTCCCTTTTTTACACTGAAGCTTTCTTT.

The gene calls are TRBV24-1 and TRBJ2-2; D is possibly TRBD1 (6 bases). The CDR3 loop spans 15 amino acids. Trimming pared 3 bases from V and 4 bases from J, leaving 11 bases between. Germline lookup yields CDR1 KGHDR and CDR2 SFDVKD. The CDR3 protein is CATSDPTGLTGELFF. The CDR3 coding sequence is TGTGCCACCAGTGATCCGACAGGACTCACCGGGGAGCTGTTTTTT.

This clonotype was counted only a few times. This chain links TRBV12-3 or TRBV12-4 with TRBJ1-5; no clear D. Trimming removed 2 bases at V and 3 bases at J, with 8 bases between. CDR3 length: 14 amino acids. CDR3 sequence reads: CASSLRLDNQPQHF. The CDR3 DNA sequence: TGTGCCAGCAGTTTACGTCTGGACAATCAGCCCCAGCATTTT.

In this sample, this clonotype turned up a few times. The CDR3 reads CASSQDGLHGYTF. CDR3 DNA sequence: TGTGCCAGCAGCCAGGACGGGTTACATGGCTACACCTTC. The rearrangement uses TRBV6-6 and TRBJ1-2; D is uncertain. V was pared by 6 bases and J by 6 bases, with 14 bases between. The CDR3 loop spans 13 amino acids. Germline CDR1 is MNHNY and CDR2 is SVGAGI (reference sequence).

This clonotype has ten or more counts. The V gene is TRBV19, the J gene TRBJ2-2; 7 bases fit TRBD1. The length of the CDR3 is 15 residues. V was pared by 3 bases and J by 0 bases, with 1 base of the junction left unmatched. The germline gives CDR1 LNHDA, CDR2 SQIVND (reference sequence). DNA for the CDR3: TGTGCCAGTAGTATGGGACAGCCGAACACCGGGGAGCTGTTTTTT. This gives the protein CASSMGQPNTGELFF.

This clonotype showed up just a few times. The chain recombines TRBV29-1 with TRBJ2-1; no firm D call. CDR3 length: 11 amino acids. Per germline, CDR1 SQVTM and CDR2 ANQGSEA. Trimming cost V 0 bases and J 9 bases, with 6 bases left between them. CDR3 residues: CSVEEASEQFF. The CDR3 DNA follows: TGCAGCGTTGAAGAGGCTAGTGAGCAGTTCTTC.

This clonotype has at least ten counts. This chain joins TRBV20-1 and TRBJ2-1; a weak D match, TRBD2 (7 bases). With 2 bases removed from V and 4 bases from J, the gap between germline ends came to 15 bases. CDR3 length: 15 residues. From germline, CDR1 is DFQATT and CDR2 SNEGSKA (reference sequence). CDR3 loop: CSARPLAGAYNEQFF. The DNA for the CDR3 is TGCAGTGCTAGACCCCTGGCGGGGGCATACAATGAGCAGTTCTTC.

This chain connects TRBV11-2 to TRBJ1-1; 7 nucleotides align to TRBD1. The CDR3 is made up of 14 amino acids. Per the germline V gene, CDR1 is SGHAT and CDR2 is FQNNGV. Trimming at V came to 6 bases and at J to 5 bases, leaving 9 bases not matched to a gene. This CDR3 reads CASSDYRGSTEAFF. The DNA of the CDR3 is TGTGCCAGCAGTGATTACAGGGGCTCTACTGAAGCTTTCTTT.

This chain joins TRBV29-1 and TRBJ2-4; TRBD1 matches at 8 bases. V gave up 7 bases and J gave up 0 bases; unmatched junction bases: 23. The germline gives CDR1 SQVTM, CDR2 ANQGSEA. The CDR3 has 20 amino acids. The CDR3 sequence: CSANPWKPGQEGLAKNIQYF. The CDR3 DNA reads TGCAGCGCTAATCCTTGGAAGCCGGGACAGGAGGGTCTAGCCAAAAACATTCAGTACTTC.

The CDR3 DNA follows: TGTGCCAGCAGCTCTGGACAGGCCCTAGGGACCCAGTACTTC. Amino acid sequence: CASSSGQALGTQYF. The chain combines TRBV7-2 with TRBJ2-5; 7 positions match TRBD1. The CDR3 is 14 residues long. Germline CDR1 SGHTA, CDR2 FQGNSA. Trimming cost V 4 bases and J 7 bases; bases outside gene matches: 9.

This clonotype has more than one count but fewer than ten. The CDR3 protein is CASSQDGSLAGDLTQYF. DNA of the CDR3: TGCGCCAGCAGCCAAGATGGATCACTAGCGGGAGACCTTACGCAGTATTTT. V and J are TRBV4-3 and TRBJ2-3, with 11 bases that match TRBD2. Germline V lookup: CDR1 LGHNA, CDR2 YSLEER. The CDR3 runs to 17 residues. Germline trimming cut 0 bases from V and 8 bases from J; bases unmatched to any gene: 10.

This clonotype was seen more than once but under ten times. The CDR3 nucleotides are TGTGCCAGCTCACTCCTCGGAATAGCGGGAGGCGCAGATACGCAGTATTTT. It translates to CASSLLGIAGGADTQYF. The chain couples TRBV18 to TRBJ2-3, with TRBD2 identical over 10 bases. The length of the CDR3 is 17 residues. With V trimmed by 4 bases and J by 4 bases, 11 bases remained unmatched. The germline CDR1 and CDR2 sequences are KGHSH and LQKENI.

This clonotype was observed many times. This sequence joins TRBV25-1 and TRBJ1-4; the match to TRBD1 covers 8 bases. The CDR3 runs to 17 residues. The trim removed 8 bases at V and 1 base at J, leaving 12 bases unmatched. Germline V lookup: CDR1 MGHDK, CDR2 SYGVNS. The CDR3: CASARTGTAGTNEKLFF. The CDR3 nucleotides read TGTGCCAGCGCCAGGACAGGGACAGCGGGAACTAATGAAAAACTGTTTTTT.

The chain employs TRBV6-5 and TRBJ1-1, with D possibly matching TRBD1 (5 bases). Trimming removed 6 bases at V and 7 bases at J, with 9 bases between. CDR1 MNHEY and CDR2 SVGAGI come from the germline V gene. CDR3 size: 11 residues. The CDR3 sequence: CASSYDSEAFF. The DNA of the CDR3 is TGTGCCAGCAGCTACGACAGTGAAGCTTTCTTT.

The J gene is TRBJ2-7, the V gene TRBV11-2; D might be TRBD1 (5 bases). V lost 6 bases, J lost 6 bases, and 12 bases lay in between. The CDR3 loop spans 12 amino acids. CDR1 is SGHAT and CDR2 is FQNNGV in the germline V gene. CDR3 sequence reads: CASRLGPAEQYF. The CDR3 bases are TGTGCCAGCAGGCTGGGGCCGGCCGAGCAGTACTTC.

The chain has TRBV27 and TRBJ2-7; D ambiguous. This CDR3 contains 13 residues. The germline V gene encodes CDR1 MNHEY and CDR2 SMNVEV (reference sequence). Deletions cut 2 bases from V and 5 bases from J, with 10 bases between. The CDR3 spells CASSLRQADEQYF. For the CDR3, the DNA is TGTGCCAGCAGTTTAAGGCAGGCGGACGAGCAGTACTTC.

This clonotype has a handful of counts. This chain uses TRBV6-2 or TRBV6-3 with TRBJ1-1; TRBD1 is a possible D gene (6 bases). This CDR3 is 16 amino acids long. V was cut by 0 bases and J by 3 bases, with 14 bases left in between. Germline CDR1 reads MNHEY; CDR2 reads SVGEGT. CDR3 amino acids: CASSYSPRQEDTEAFF. CDR3 nucleotides: TGTGCCAGCAGTTACTCCCCCCGACAGGAGGACACTGAAGCTTTCTTT.